Below, 18 T cell receptor beta chains from the same sample are listed, as sequenced in a study of cytomegalovirus exposure and HLA in healthy donors. This PCR relied on a set of 60 Vbeta primers and 13 Jbeta primers. Profiled with immunoSEQ multiplex PCR; TCRdb holds only in-frame clones, not every one. This table lists about 130,000 clones. The sequencing input was PBMCs. The source is a man aged 18 to 30 in good health and CMV-seronegative.

The V gene is TRBV7-2, the J gene TRBJ1-5; TRBD1 might be the D (5 bases). CDR1 and CDR2 from the germline V gene are SGHTA and FQGNSA. This CDR3 has 13 amino acids. Trimming cost V 3 bases and J 6 bases, with 9 bases left between them. The CDR3 protein is CASSFDRSQPQHF. As DNA, the CDR3 is TGTGCCAGCAGCTTTGACAGATCTCAGCCCCAGCATTTT. Full variable domain (missing parts from reference TRBV7-2 and TRBJ1-5): GAGVSQSPSNKVTEKGKDVELRCDPISGHTALYWYRQSLGQGLEFLIYFQGNSAPDKSGLPSDRFSAERTGGSVSTLTIQRTQQEDSAVYLCASSFDRSQPQHFGDGTRLSIL.

The genes are TRBV6-5 and TRBJ2-7, with TRBD1 identical over 8 bases. Unmatched junction bases numbered 3, after V lost 0 bases and J lost 5 bases. This CDR3 is 14 amino acids long. The V gene's germline CDR1 is MNHEY and CDR2 SVGAGI. CDR3 loop: CASSYSTGANEQYF. The CDR3, as DNA: TGTGCCAGCAGTTACTCGACAGGGGCCAACGAGCAGTACTTC.

The chain is built from TRBV4-2 and TRBJ1-5; unclear D gene. CDR1 is LGHNA and CDR2 is YNFKEQ in the germline V gene. The germline V and J ends were trimmed by 0 bases and 2 bases, with 8 bases remaining between them. The CDR3 runs to 15 residues. The CDR3 DNA reads TGTGCCAGCAGCCAAGATTGGCAGGGCAATCAGCCCCAGCATTTT. The encoded protein is CASSQDWQGNQPQHF.

This chain connects TRBV11-2 to TRBJ2-1, with D possibly TRBD1 on 6 matching bases. Trimming pared 5 bases from V and 2 bases from J, leaving 16 bases between. Germline CDR1 and CDR2: SGHAT and FQNNGV. The CDR3 spans 16 residues. For the CDR3, the DNA is TGTGCCAGCAGCCCGGAGGCTGGGGGCGCCTACAATGAGCAGTTCTTC. Translation: CASSPEAGGAYNEQFF.

This chain uses TRBV7-9 with TRBJ2-5, with D hard to call. In germline, CDR1 is SEHNR, CDR2 FQNEAQ (reference sequence). The CDR3 runs to 14 residues. The ends were cut back, 5 bases at V and 0 bases at J, with 10 bases in the middle. The CDR3 here is CASSPTANQETQYF. The CDR3 nucleotides read TGTGCCAGCAGCCCAACAGCTAACCAAGAGACCCAGTACTTC.

The chain uses TRBV15 and TRBJ1-1; D unclear. The CDR3 loop spans 13 amino acids. The germline V and J ends were trimmed by 4 bases and 3 bases, with 9 bases remaining between them. The germline V gene encodes CDR1 LNHNV and CDR2 YYDKDF (reference sequence). The CDR3 reads CATSNVGDTEAFF. The CDR3, as DNA: TGTGCCACCAGCAACGTAGGAGACACTGAAGCTTTCTTT. Full variable domain (remainder filled in from reference TRBV15 and TRBJ1-1): DAMVIQNPRYQVTQFGKPVTLSCSQTLNHNVMYWYQQKSSQAPKLLFHYYDKDFNNEADTPDNFQSRRPNTSFCFLDIRSPGLGDTAMYLCATSNVGDTEAFFGQGTRLTVV.

The V call is TRBV2, the J call TRBJ2-1, with D unclear. Germline V gene lookup returns CDR1 SNHLY and CDR2 FYNNEI. V dropped 3 bases and J dropped 1 base, with 4 bases sitting between them. The CDR3 consists of 13 residues. The CDR3 DNA sequence: TGTGCCAGCAGTGATTTATCCTACAATGAGCAGTTCTTC. Translated, it gives CASSDLSYNEQFF.

The V and J genes are TRBV4-2 and TRBJ2-1, with 9 bases matching TRBD2. Per the germline V gene, CDR1 is LGHNA and CDR2 is YNFKEQ. This CDR3 contains 16 residues. V lost 0 bases, J lost 3 bases, and 3 bases stayed unmatched. CDR3: CASSQETSGLYNEQFF. CDR3 DNA: TGTGCCAGCAGCCAAGAAACTAGCGGGCTCTACAATGAGCAGTTCTTC.

Here the CDR3 DNA reads TGTGCCACCAGCAGAGTGGGATCTAGCGGCCAAGAGACCCAGTACTTC. Encoded protein: CATSRVGSSGQETQYF. The chain links TRBV15 to TRBJ2-5; 7 bases fit TRBD2. The CDR3 contains 16 residues. V shed 1 base, J shed 1 base, and the junction held 6 bases outside the gene matches. Germline CDR1 and CDR2: LNHNV and YYDKDF (reference sequence). The full variable domain, in which reference TRBV15 and TRBJ2-5 provide the parts outside the CDR3, is DAMVIQNPRYQVTQFGKPVTLSCSQTLNHNVMYWYQQKSSQAPKLLFHYYDKDFNNEADTPDNFQSRRPNTSFCFLDIRSPGLGDTAMYLCATSRVGSSGQETQYFGPGTRLLVL.

V gene TRBV11-2 combines with J gene TRBJ2-5; D is uncertain. In germline, CDR1 is SGHAT, CDR2 FQNNGV. The CDR3 contains 13 residues. Deletions cut 4 bases from V and 1 base from J, with 7 bases between. CDR3 sequence reads: CASSWHAQETQYF. CDR3 DNA sequence: TGTGCCAGCAGCTGGCACGCCCAAGAGACCCAGTACTTC.

This chain links TRBV15 with TRBJ1-3, with D possibly TRBD1 on 6 matching bases. Germline-derived CDR1 and CDR2 are LNHNV and YYDKDF (reference sequence). The CDR3 is 16 residues long. Trimming cost V 1 base and J 4 bases, with 14 bases left between them. The CDR3 sequence: CATSRVPRTAGNTIYF. The CDR3 DNA follows: TGTGCCACCAGCAGAGTCCCTAGGACAGCCGGAAACACCATATATTTT.

The genes are TRBV10-3 and TRBJ1-1; D uncertain. The V end lost 3 bases, the J end lost 1 base, and 9 bases lay between the germline ends. Germline V gene lookup returns CDR1 ENHRY and CDR2 SYGVKD. The CDR3 has 14 amino acids. The chain's CDR3 is CAISDPGGNTEAFF. CDR3 bases: TGTGCCATCAGTGACCCGGGTGGGAACACTGAAGCTTTCTTT.

The chain is built from TRBV28 and TRBJ1-1, with no clear D. Germline CDR1 is MDHEN and CDR2 is SYDVKM. V was cut by 7 bases and J by 3 bases, with 12 bases left in between. This CDR3 contains 13 residues. The CDR3 DNA is TGTGCCAGCACCCAACAGACATACACTGAAGCTTTCTTT. Translation: CASTQQTYTEAFF.

DNA for the CDR3: TGCGCCAGCAGCATCCTGGCTGGACAGGCTGATTCACCCCTCCACTTT. Its protein is CASSILAGQADSPLHF. The chain carries TRBV5-1 and TRBJ1-6; 7 bases line up with TRBD1. The V and J ends lost 4 bases and 8 bases, in that order; junction bases with no gene match: 12. Germline V CDR1 and CDR2: SGHRS, YFSETQ. This CDR3 has 16 amino acids. Full variable domain (missing parts from reference TRBV5-1 and TRBJ1-6): KAGVTQTPRYLIKTRGQQVTLSCSPISGHRSVSWYQQTPGQGLQFLFEYFSETQRNKGNFPGRFSGRQFSNSRSEMNVSTLELGDSALYLCASSILAGQADSPLHFGNGTRLTVT.

This chain connects TRBV7-2 to TRBJ2-3, with D possibly TRBD1 on 6 matching bases. CDR3 size: 14 residues. Germline CDR1 reads SGHTA; CDR2 reads FQGNSA. V was shortened by 5 bases and J by 4 bases, with 13 bases between the two germline ends. The CDR3 sequence is CASSLDRLADTQYF. Here the CDR3 DNA reads TGTGCCAGCAGCCTCGACAGGCTAGCAGATACGCAGTATTTT.

This chain connects TRBV6-5 to TRBJ1-5, with 7 bases identical to TRBD1. Germline V gives CDR1 MNHEY, CDR2 SVGAGI. The CDR3 loop spans 16 amino acids. Trimming at V came to 2 bases and at J to 2 bases, leaving 6 bases not matched to a gene. CDR3 in DNA: TGTGCCAGCAGTTACGGCAGGGGGAGAGGCAATCAGCCCCAGCATTTT. This translates into CASSYGRGRGNQPQHF.

The chain couples TRBV19 to TRBJ1-2; maybe TRBD1 (6 bases). This CDR3 contains 14 residues. Germline V gene sequence: CDR1 LNHDA, CDR2 SQIVND (reference sequence). V lost 2 bases and J lost 8, with 15 bases in between. The DNA of the CDR3 is TGTGCCAGTAGTATATATGCAACAGGGCCCGGCTACACCTTC. Its translation is CASSIYATGPGYTF.

The gene calls are TRBV19 and TRBJ1-1, with 7 bases aligning to TRBD1. The germline gives CDR1 LNHDA, CDR2 SQIVND (reference sequence). The CDR3 covers 16 residues. With 3 bases clipped from V and 0 bases from J, the junction kept 7 bases outside the gene matches. The CDR3 reads CASSIPTGSLNTEAFF. CDR3 DNA: TGTGCCAGTAGTATCCCGACAGGGAGTTTGAACACTGAAGCTTTCTTT. The full variable domain, rest sourced from reference TRBV19 and TRBJ1-1, is DGGITQSPKYLFRKEGQNVTLSCEQNLNHDAMYWYRQDPGQGLRLIYYSQIVNDFQKGDIAEGYSVSREKKESFPLTVTSAQKNPTAFYLCASSIPTGSLNTEAFFGQGTRLTVV.